This T cell receptor (beta chain) appears in the sequencing data of a study of blood T cell repertoires in COVID-19. Background on the study: The United States, Italy and Spain provided the acute and convalescent COVID-19 samples.

The table came from immunoSEQ multiplex PCR; TCRdb's copy has only in-frame clones and leaves some out. The table has 70,000 or so clones, roughly 78% seen once. J lost 7 bases, V lost 5 bases, and 3 bases had no gene match. Germline V lookup: CDR1 SGHAT, CDR2 FQDESV (reference sequence). The CDR3 contains 14 residues. The J gene is TRBJ2-7, the V gene TRBV11-1; 15 bases agree with TRBD2. Sequences were obtained from peripheral blood. This TCR was recovered from a human donor in a cohort sampled during active COVID-19. The CDR3 sequence is CASSGGTSGGEQYF. The CDR3 DNA sequence: TGTGCCAGCAGCGGAGGGACTAGCGGGGGGGAGCAGTACTTC.